This TCR beta chain was captured by sequencing in a study of T cells in Graves' hyperthyroidism and ophthalmopathy. Whole-study findings and limits: Patients with ophthalmopathy were separated from those with stable hyperthyroidism by a 13 V-J model.

Exclusion followed for patients with uncontrolled infection, other autoimmune disease, pregnancy or lactation. Thyroid ultrasound and orbital computed tomography, with clinical symptoms and serum thyroxine and TRAb, informed diagnoses. Amplified TCR beta CDR3 regions came from RNA transcripts. First-round RT-PCR with HTBI primers amplified the TCR CDR3 region. TCRdb called the multiplex PCR reads again in MiXCR, with one record for every CDR3 protein. This table holds 550,000 to 700,000 distinct CDR3 sequences, just over 45% found once. As for this clonotype: What it recognizes is unknown. Without the conserved terminal phenylalanine or tryptophan, this CDR3 likely stems from a read error. The DNA is omitted, as the CDR3 cannot be located on it reliably, and the CDR3 follows TCRdb's listing.

The CDR3 sequence runs 11 residues, both termini included. The V gene's germline CDR1 is SGDLS and CDR2 YYNGEE. Sequencing was performed on peripheral blood or thyroid tissue (not recorded which). The J gene is TRBJ1-1, the V gene TRBV9. This TCR came from an adult woman with Graves' disease, either hyperthyroidism or ophthalmopathy (not recorded which). The CDR3 loop is CASSPAGAANY.